A selection of T cell receptor beta chains follows, all from one sample in a study of blood T cell repertoires in COVID-19. The data were produced by immunoSEQ multiplex PCR, yet TCRdb's version contains in-frame clones alone and is incomplete. This sample carries 150,000 to 200,000 clones, over 75% of them seen once, and the ten largest clones take roughly 2.5%. Material: peripheral blood. These receptor sequences come from a man aged 40-49 years with active or convalescent COVID-19. CDR3s include the opening cysteine and the closing phenylalanine or tryptophan. Each record gives: D gene, clone size, V gene, J gene, CDR3 protein, CDR3 DNA. The D gene is left open where the match is weak. Clone size is stated in some rows and not others, as once, few, many or a class when expanded.

>.|.|TRBV4-3|TRBJ1-4
CASSQDFWQGSEKLFF
TGCGCCAGCAGCCAAGATTTTTGGCAGGGAAGCGAAAAACTGTTTTTT
>.|.|TRBV30|TRBJ2-5
CAWSTPTEGQETQYF
TGTGCCTGGAGTACCCCTACGGAGGGCCAAGAGACCCAGTACTTC
>TRBD2|.|TRBV5-4|TRBJ2-2
CASSLAPSGGTGELFF
TGTGCCAGCAGCTTGGCTCCTAGCGGGGGGACCGGGGAGCTGTTTTTT
>TRBD2|.|TRBV11-2|TRBJ2-3
CASSLGLAFGDTQYF
TGTGCCAGCAGCTTAGGACTAGCGTTCGGTGATACGCAGTATTTT
>TRBD2|.|TRBV5-4|TRBJ2-3
CASSHPGVGSGGAPDTQYF
TGTGCCAGCAGCCATCCCGGGGTGGGTAGCGGGGGGGCCCCAGATACGCAGTATTTT
>TRBD1|.|TRBV7-7|TRBJ2-2
CASSPRRGQSGELFF
TGTGCTAGCAGTCCCCGCAGGGGGCAATCCGGGGAGCTGTTTTTT
>TRBD1|.|TRBV27|TRBJ1-5
CASSPTRQGAFQPQHF
TGTGCCAGCAGTCCCACCAGACAGGGGGCGTTTCAGCCCCAGCATTTT
>TRBD2|.|TRBV2|TRBJ2-5
CASSVASGGAWQETQYF
TGTGCCAGCAGTGTGGCTAGCGGGGGGGCCTGGCAAGAGACCCAGTACTTC
>.|few|TRBV2|TRBJ1-4
CASRRTATNEKLFF
TGTGCCAGCAGACGGACAGCAACTAATGAAAAACTGTTTTTT
>.|.|TRBV4-2|TRBJ1-2
CASSQEAGLGYGYTF
TGTGCCAGCAGCCAAGAGGCGGGGCTTGGCTATGGCTACACCTTC
>TRBD1|.|TRBV5-8|TRBJ1-2
CASSFSRGRDGYTF
TGTGCCAGCAGCTTCTCGAGGGGGCGAGATGGCTACACCTTC
>.|few|TRBV2|TRBJ2-5
CASTSDRFSETQYF
TGTGCCAGCACCTCCGACAGGTTCTCAGAGACCCAGTACTTC
>.|.|TRBV4-3|TRBJ2-1
CASSQEVGGASYNEQFF
TGCGCCAGCAGCCAAGAAGTAGGGGGGGCCTCCTACAATGAGCAGTTCTTC
>TRBD1|.|TRBV6-5|TRBJ2-3
CASRDRDRGTDTQYF
TGTGCCAGCAGAGACCGGGACAGGGGAACAGATACGCAGTATTTT
>TRBD1|.|TRBV7-2|TRBJ1-1
CASSFGQGNTEAFF
TGTGCCAGCAGCTTCGGACAGGGTAACACTGAAGCTTTCTTT
>.|.|TRBV19|TRBJ1-2
CASSIVAGARYGYTF
TGTGCCAGTAGTATAGTGGCGGGGGCGCGGTATGGCTACACCTTC
>.|.|TRBV6-5|TRBJ1-2
CASTPRGGTLYGYTF
TGTGCCAGCACCCCACGGGGGGGGACACTTTATGGCTACACCTTC
>.|.|TRBV19|TRBJ1-4
CASSTGQSDEKLFF
TGTGCCAGTAGTACCGGACAATCGGATGAAAAACTGTTTTTT
>.|.|TRBV7-8|TRBJ1-1
CASSLKGATEAFF
TGTGCCAGCAGCTTAAAGGGAGCCACTGAAGCTTTCTTT
>.|.|TRBV11-2|TRBJ1-2
CASSLAGAYSYTF
TGTGCCAGCAGCTTAGCAGGTGCATACTCTTACACCTTC
>.|.|TRBV19|TRBJ2-7
CASSIKFGVEQYF
TGTGCCAGTAGTATCAAGTTCGGAGTCGAGCAGTACTTC
>TRBD1|.|TRBV18|TRBJ2-3
CASSPTGLVDTQYF
TGTGCCAGCTCACCGACAGGGCTGGTCGATACGCAGTATTTT
>TRBD1|.|TRBV11-1|TRBJ1-1
CASSLGDRGSNTEAFF
TGTGCCAGCAGCTTAGGTGACAGGGGCTCGAACACTGAAGCTTTCTTT
>TRBD2|.|TRBV7-9|TRBJ2-3
CASSPPAGDTDTQYF
TGTGCCAGCAGCCCCCCCGCGGGAGATACAGATACGCAGTATTTT
>.|.|TRBV4-1|TRBJ2-2
CASSQDPTSGELFF
TGCGCCAGCAGCCAAGACCCAACTAGCGGGGAGCTGTTTTTT
>TRBD1|.|TRBV10-3|TRBJ1-1
CAARGGQGFLRAFF
TGTGCCGCCCGAGGGGGACAGGGGTTTTTACGAGCTTTCTTT